This TCR beta chain was retrieved from a study of beta chain features in type 1 diabetes. Sequencing targeted expressed TCRB transcripts, as all isolated RNA had been reverse transcribed. Generated by immunoSEQ multiplex PCR, the TCRdb table keeps only in-frame clones and is missing some. The table shows 390,000 or so clones, with around 14% occurring only once. Blood was drawn once from each donor into heparinised tubes. The draws averaged about 110 mL. In this sample, this clone turned up many times. Trimming removed 1 base from V and 4 bases from J, with 10 bases in between. In germline, CDR1 is GTSNPN, CDR2 SVGIG (reference sequence). This CDR3 region has 13 residues.

This sequence originates from a man aged 25 to 45 in good health. The sequenced material came from naive CD4+ T cells from blood. The V gene is TRBV30, the J gene TRBJ1-1; maybe TRBD1 (5 bases). CDR3 loop: CAWSDQGGTEAFF. DNA for the CDR3: TGTGCCTGGAGTGATCAGGGAGGCACTGAAGCTTTCTTT.